The next 30 T cell receptor beta chains were all read from a single sample in a study of blood T cell repertoires in COVID-19. Data came from immunoSEQ multiplex PCR; TCRdb stores just in-frame clones and leaves some out. The table has about 200,000 clones, over 80% seen once. The source material was peripheral blood. The receptors originated from a man between 40 and 49 years old with acute or convalescent COVID-19.

The chain uses TRBV19 and TRBJ1-4; tentatively, D is TRBD1 (5 bases). Germline CDR1 and CDR2: LNHDA and SQIVND (reference sequence). Trimming shortened V by 7 bases and J by 7 bases, and 13 bases separated the two germline ends. The CDR3 loop spans 13 amino acids. In DNA, the CDR3 is TGTGCCAGTATGGGGCAGGGTCGTGAAAAACTGTTTTTT. It translates to CASMGQGREKLFF.

This sequence joins TRBV9 and TRBJ2-5, with 9 bases that match TRBD2. V trimming: 0 bases; J trimming: 2 bases; junction bases outside the gene matches: 8. The CDR3 totals 17 residues. The germline gives CDR1 SGDLS, CDR2 YYNGEE. CDR3: CASSVEGSGGIQETQYF. CDR3 sequence (DNA): TGTGCCAGCAGCGTAGAGGGTAGCGGGGGAATACAAGAGACCCAGTACTTC. Combining the CDR3 with reference TRBV9 and TRBJ2-5 gives the whole variable domain DSGVTQTPKHLITATGQRVTLRCSPRSGDLSVYWYQQSLDQGLQFLIQYYNGEERAKGNILERFSAQQFPDLHSELNLSSLELGDSALYFCASSVEGSGGIQETQYFGPGTRLLVL.

This clone is a singleton in its sample. The chain carries TRBV28 and TRBJ2-1, with 9 bases that match TRBD2. This CDR3 has 17 amino acids. CDR1 MDHEN and CDR2 SYDVKM come from the germline V gene. The trim removed 7 bases at V and 7 bases at J, leaving 17 bases unmatched. CDR3 sequence (DNA): TGTGCCAGCATTAAAAAAGGATGGGCGGGAGGGCCGAATGAGCAGTTCTTC. Its protein product is CASIKKGWAGGPNEQFF. Full variable domain (missing parts from reference TRBV28 and TRBJ2-1): DVKVTQSSRYLVKRTGEKVFLECVQDMDHENMFWYRQDPGLGLRLIYFSYDVKMKEKGDIPEGYSVSREKKERFSLILESASTNQTSMYLCASIKKGWAGGPNEQFFGPGTRLTVL.

The chain employs TRBV5-1 and TRBJ1-4; no clear D gene. The V end was cut by 0 bases, the J end by 7 bases, with 7 bases between. The germline V gene has CDR1 SGHRS and CDR2 YFSETQ. The CDR3 is 13 residues long. CDR3 region: CASSLARGEKLFF. CDR3 bases: TGCGCCAGCAGCTTGGCCAGAGGTGAAAAACTGTTTTTT.

This rearrangement joins TRBV9 to TRBJ1-4; no clear D gene. The CDR3 runs 13 residues. V was cut by 4 bases and J by 7 bases, with 11 bases left in between. Germline CDR1 and CDR2: SGDLS and YYNGEE. CDR3 residues: CASSLGTGEKLFF. The CDR3, as DNA: TGTGCCAGCAGCCTAGGAACGGGTGAAAAACTGTTTTTT.

This clone is a singleton in its sample. The chain employs TRBV27 and TRBJ2-1; 9 bases match TRBD2. Looked up from germline, CDR1 is MNHEY and CDR2 is SMNVEV (reference sequence). Losses at the gene ends were 3 bases for V and 2 bases for J; bases not matched to a gene: 5. The CDR3 is made up of 16 amino acids. DNA for the CDR3: TGTGCCAGCAGTTTGCAACTAGCGGGCCCCTACAATGAGCAGTTCTTC. Its protein is CASSLQLAGPYNEQFF.

This clone was counted a few times. V usage is TRBV30 and J usage is TRBJ1-1, with D perhaps matching TRBD1 (6 bases). Germline V lookup: CDR1 GTSNPN, CDR2 SVGIG (reference sequence). Trimming pared 4 bases from V and 6 bases from J, leaving 12 bases between. The CDR3 consists of 12 residues. CDR3 protein: CAWTTGWPEAFF. DNA for the CDR3: TGTGCCTGGACCACAGGGTGGCCTGAAGCTTTCTTT.

The V gene is TRBV19, the J gene TRBJ1-1; no clear D. Trimming left V 7 bases short and J 0 bases short, with 15 bases between. The CDR3 spans 15 residues. Germline lookup yields CDR1 LNHDA and CDR2 SQIVND (reference sequence). CDR3 amino acids: CASNPSRTVNTEAFF. The CDR3 nucleotides are TGTGCCAGTAACCCGAGCCGCACAGTGAACACTGAAGCTTTCTTT.

This clone was picked up one time. The V call is TRBV5-6, the J call TRBJ1-1; D is possibly TRBD1 (5 bases). Germline CDR1 and CDR2: SGHDT and YYEEEE. The CDR3 contains 14 residues. Trimming cost V 2 bases and J 4 bases, with 12 bases left between them. The CDR3 loop is CASSLVRGGTEAFF. The CDR3 DNA follows: TGTGCCAGCAGCTTAGTGCGGGGCGGCACTGAAGCTTTCTTT. The entire variable domain, with the rest obtained from reference TRBV5-6 and TRBJ1-1, is as follows: DAGVTQSPTHLIKTRGQQVTLRCSPKSGHDTVSWYQQALGQGPQFIFQYYEEEERQRGNFPDRFSGHQFPNYSSELNVNALLLGDSALYLCASSLVRGGTEAFFGQGTRLTVV.

This rearrangement joins TRBV5-1 to TRBJ1-1, with TRBD1 identical over 8 bases. Germline loops: CDR1 SGHRS, CDR2 YFSETQ. The CDR3 is 15 residues long. The V gene end was trimmed by 4 bases and the J gene end by 4 bases; junction bases not matched to a gene: 9. CDR3 in amino acids: CASSPSGQGGTEAFF. The CDR3 DNA reads TGCGCCAGCAGCCCTTCCGGACAGGGTGGCACTGAAGCTTTCTTT.

The rearrangement links TRBV12-3 or TRBV12-4 to TRBJ2-1; TRBD1 is a possible D gene (5 bases). This CDR3 contains 11 residues. Trimming took off 5 bases at V and 11 bases at J, with 10 bases between the two ends. The CDR3, as DNA: TGTGCCAGCAGTGAAGACAGTAAGCAGTTCTTC. Amino acid sequence: CASSEDSKQFF.

The chain carries TRBV6-5 and TRBJ1-1, with D possibly TRBD1 on 5 matching bases. Deletions cut 8 bases from V and 6 bases from J, with 22 bases between. Germline lookup yields CDR1 MNHEY and CDR2 SVGAGI. This CDR3 region has 15 residues. The CDR3 DNA follows: TGTGCCAGCTCCCGACCGGGGGGAGGGAAACCTGAAGCTTTCTTT. Residues: CASSRPGGGKPEAFF.

This clone occurred once. This chain connects TRBV4-2 to TRBJ1-6, with no clear D. Germline V lookup: CDR1 LGHNA, CDR2 YNFKEQ. Between the trimmed V and J ends, which lost 0 bases and 6 bases, there was a span of 21 bases. CDR3 size: 19 residues. Here the CDR3 reads CASSQDAFGSSSPNSPLHF. The CDR3 bases are TGTGCCAGCAGCCAAGATGCCTTTGGAAGTAGCAGCCCTAATTCACCCCTCCACTTT.

This rearrangement joins TRBV4-1 to TRBJ2-7, with D unclear. The CDR3 has 14 amino acids. Trimming stripped 4 bases from V and 3 bases from J, with 13 bases between. Germline-derived CDR1 and CDR2 are MGHRA and YSYEKL. CDR3 DNA sequence: TGCGCCAGCAGCCCCCAAGAGGCCAGCTACGAGCAGTACTTC. Translation: CASSPQEASYEQYF.

This clone was seen a few times. V is TRBV5-6 and J is TRBJ2-2; D might be TRBD2 (5 bases). Germline lookup yields CDR1 SGHDT and CDR2 YYEEEE. The CDR3 runs to 16 residues. The V gene lost 4 bases and the J gene lost 7 bases, with 20 bases spanning the gap. The CDR3 DNA reads TGTGCCAGCAGCATCCCGATGGCCTCGGACTTCGGGGAGCTGTTTTTT. This encodes CASSIPMASDFGELFF.

Regarding this clone: At the DNA level, this CDR3 is encoded by other sequences in the same sample as well. The chain has TRBV12-3 or TRBV12-4 and TRBJ2-7; D is ambiguous. The V gene lost 3 bases and the J gene lost 5 bases, with 5 bases spanning the gap. The CDR3 extends over 11 amino acids. DNA of the CDR3: TGTGCCAGCAGTTTGGTAGACGAGCAGTACTTC. Protein product: CASSLVDEQYF.

The chain carries TRBV12-5 and TRBJ2-4; D uncertain. The ends were cut back, 1 base at V and 8 bases at J, with 6 bases in the middle. The CDR3 sequence is 12 residues long. CDR1 is LGHNT and CDR2 is FRNRAP in the germline V gene. The CDR3 loop is CASGLDGDIQYF. The CDR3 nucleotides read TGTGCTAGTGGTTTGGATGGAGACATTCAGTACTTC.

This chain uses TRBV6-5 with TRBJ1-5, with D possibly matching TRBD1 (5 bases). Trimming pared 6 bases from V and 7 bases from J, leaving 19 bases between. The CDR3 has 15 residues. The germline V gene encodes CDR1 MNHEY and CDR2 SVGAGI. CDR3 bases: TGTGCCAGCAGGATGACAGCTCTTCAATCACAGCCCCAGCATTTT. Translated: CASRMTALQSQPQHF.

J is TRBJ1-1 and V is TRBV6-5, with TRBD1 matching 9 bases. Trimming took 6 bases from V and 5 from J; bases not matched to a gene: 7. Germline V gene data show CDR1 as MNHEY and CDR2 as SVGAGI. This CDR3 region has 14 residues. The CDR3 is CASRQGARGTEAFF. The CDR3 region has the DNA TGTGCCAGCAGACAGGGGGCGAGGGGGACTGAAGCTTTCTTT.

The rearrangement uses TRBV25-1 and TRBJ2-2; 7 positions agree with TRBD2. The CDR3 spans 15 residues. Germline-derived CDR1 and CDR2 are MGHDK and SYGVNS. V lost 5 bases to trimming and J lost 6 bases; unmatched junction nucleotides: 9. This CDR3 is CASSRTGGPPGELFF. CDR3 nucleotides: TGTGCCAGCAGTCGGACGGGAGGACCTCCCGGGGAGCTGTTTTTT.

This chain uses TRBV18 with TRBJ1-2; D ambiguous. In germline, CDR1 is KGHSH, CDR2 LQKENI. The V end was cut by 6 bases, the J end by 5 bases, with 19 bases between. This CDR3 has 15 residues. CDR3 nucleotides: TGTGCCAGCTCGCCATCTCCCACAGTTAATTATGGCTACACCTTC. It yields the protein CASSPSPTVNYGYTF.

CDR3 nucleotide sequence: TGTGCCAGCAGTGAAGCGCACAGGGGCTCCTCTGGAAACACCATATATTTT. It yields the protein CASSEAHRGSSGNTIYF. J is TRBJ1-3 and V is TRBV6-1; the match to TRBD1 covers 7 bases. The V segment lost 0 bases and the J segment 0 bases; nucleotides outside the gene matches: 5. The germline V gene encodes CDR1 MNHNS and CDR2 SASEGT. CDR3 size: 17 residues.

This clone is a singleton in its sample. The chain employs TRBV7-2 and TRBJ2-5; TRBD2 agrees at 7 bases. The germline V gene encodes CDR1 SGHTA and CDR2 FQGNSA. CDR3 size: 13 residues. V gave up 3 bases and J gave up 2 bases; unmatched junction bases: 0. The CDR3 here is CASSFSGQETQYF. In nucleotides, the CDR3 is TGTGCCAGCAGCTTTAGCGGGCAAGAGACCCAGTACTTC.

The chain has TRBV10-1 and TRBJ2-7; TRBD1 matches at 10 bases. Germline V gives CDR1 WNHNN, CDR2 SYGVQD (reference sequence). The CDR3 spans 15 residues. V was pared by 5 bases and J by 3 bases, with 7 bases of the junction left unmatched. The CDR3 protein is CASSKPGQGFYEQYF. CDR3 DNA: TGCGCCAGCAGTAAACCGGGACAGGGGTTCTACGAGCAGTACTTC.

This chain connects TRBV6-4 to TRBJ2-3; D not resolved. Deletions cut 6 bases from V and 5 bases from J, with 12 bases between. The CDR3 has 13 residues. Germline V gene lookup returns CDR1 MRHNA and CDR2 SNTAGT. Written as DNA, the CDR3 is TGTGCCAGCAGCGGCCCTGGGCTAGATACGCAGTATTTT. It codes for CASSGPGLDTQYF.

This clone has just a few counts. Here the CDR3 reads CASSLKLEGEQYF. The CDR3 DNA follows: TGTGCCAGCAGCTTAAAACTAGAGGGCGAGCAGTACTTC. The rearrangement joins TRBV7-2 to TRBJ2-7; maybe TRBD2 (5 bases). The germline V gene has CDR1 SGHTA and CDR2 FQGNSA. The CDR3 totals 13 residues. V was clipped by 2 bases and J by 6 bases, with 11 bases between them. The complete variable domain, with remaining parts taken from reference TRBV7-2 and TRBJ2-7, reads GAGVSQSPSNKVTEKGKDVELRCDPISGHTALYWYRQSLGQGLEFLIYFQGNSAPDKSGLPSDRFSAERTGGSVSTLTIQRTQQEDSAVYLCASSLKLEGEQYFGPGTRLTVT.

The chain has TRBV29-1 and TRBJ2-7; 9 nucleotides align to TRBD1. CDR1 and CDR2 from the germline V gene are SQVTM and ANQGSEA. V shed 6 bases, J shed 6 bases, and the junction held 15 bases outside the gene matches. CDR3 length equals 15 residues. The CDR3 DNA is TGCAGCGTAGAACCGGGACAGGGTAATTCTCGCGAGCAGTACTTC. Protein sequence: CSVEPGQGNSREQYF.

J is TRBJ1-1 and V is TRBV12-5; weak D call: TRBD1 (6 bases). The CDR3 runs 15 residues. Trimming cost V 0 bases and J 6 bases, with 14 bases left between them. Looked up from germline, CDR1 is LGHNT and CDR2 is FRNRAP. CDR3 nucleotides: TGTGCTAGTGGTTTGGTAAGGGGGTCGTTACCTGAAGCTTTCTTT. It yields the protein CASGLVRGSLPEAFF.

The chain carries TRBV5-1 and TRBJ1-1; the match to TRBD1 covers 7 bases. The CDR3 covers 15 residues. Germline assignment: CDR1 SGHRS and CDR2 YFSETQ. The V gene end was trimmed by 4 bases and the J gene end by 4 bases; junction bases not matched to a gene: 10. This chain's CDR3 is CASSLEGASSTEAFF. CDR3 DNA sequence: TGCGCCAGCAGCCTAGAGGGGGCCTCTAGCACTGAAGCTTTCTTT.

In its sample, this clone was seen a few times. V gene TRBV30 combines with J gene TRBJ2-5; 14 bases fit TRBD2. This CDR3 comprises 15 residues. V was pared by 3 bases and J by 6 bases, with 6 bases of the junction left unmatched. Germline V gene lookup returns CDR1 GTSNPN and CDR2 SVGIG (reference sequence). CDR3 protein: CAWSPGTSGRKTQYF. The CDR3 nucleotides are TGTGCCTGGAGCCCAGGGACTAGCGGGAGAAAGACCCAGTACTTC.